Sequencing of this T cell receptor beta chain was carried out in a study of blood T cell repertoires in COVID-19. Enrolled through a virtual design, the participants were between about 18 and 100 years of age and came from about two dozen US areas. Grouping used clinical history reported by participants in a survey and questionnaire. Each recovered donor of Cohort 3 presented with two negative PCRs, clearance, or symptom resolution. This CDR3 has 13 residues. V was shortened by 11 bases and J by 5 bases, with 18 bases between the two germline ends. Per the germline V gene, CDR1 is MDHEN and CDR2 is SYDVKM. Original handling: Reference gene primer amplification gave estimated nucleated cell counts. Method: immunoSEQ multiplex PCR; TCRdb's copy keeps in-frame clones and lacks some. V and J calls and clone size follow that table, whereas D and trimming were derived from the DNA. The sample has fewer than 350,000 clones; roughly 85% are singletons.

This TCR derives from a woman aged 40 to 50 who had recovered from COVID-19. The chain employs TRBV28 and TRBJ1-2; perhaps TRBD1 as D (5 bases). Source material: PBMCs or T cells enriched from blood (not recorded which). CDR3 amino acids: CAAGVAVGYGYTF. CDR3 DNA: TGTGCCGCGGGGGTCGCCGTTGGGTATGGCTACACCTTC.